The entry that follows covers one T cell receptor (beta chain) sequence. Its antigen is unknown. This sample is drawn from a study of T cell repertoires in cytomegalovirus infection. Study-wide context: Carrying CMV and the relevant HLA type showed in public TCR beta signatures. General study points: CMV-specific HLA-C-restricted TCR beta clonotypes dominated the ex vivo response. Cumulative frequency of public TCR beta families picked out carriers of CMV plus the relevant HLA.

V was clipped by 0 bases and J by 0 bases, with 9 bases between them. CDR3 length equals 16 residues. Germline V gene lookup returns CDR1 SGHVS and CDR2 FQNEAQ. TCRdb passed the reads through MiXCR, listing each CDR3 protein once. This table has approximately 70,000 distinct CDR3 sequences, about 20% appearing once. The source is a human donor in good health (CMV status not recorded). Some clones in this sample may be carry-over from other donors' samples. The input for sequencing was CD8+ T cells from cultured PBMCs, taken from culture after CMV antigen stimulation. The chain has TRBV7-8 and TRBJ2-1; D is possibly TRBD1 or TRBD2 (5 bases each). The CDR3 loop is CASSLAGETSYNEQFF. For the CDR3, the DNA is TGTGCCAGCAGCTTAGCGGGGGAGACCTCCTACAATGAGCAGTTCTTC. Together with reference TRBV7-8 and TRBJ2-1, the CDR3 gives the full variable domain: GAGVSQSPRYKVAKRGQDVALRCDPISGHVSLFWYQQALGQGPEFLTYFQNEAQLDKSGLPSDRFFAERPEGSVSTLKIQRTQQEDSAVYLCASSLAGETSYNEQFFGPGTRLTVL.